These 28 T cell receptor beta chains share one sample of origin, sequenced in a study of long-term antiretroviral therapy in people with HIV. Samples were assayed with immunoSEQ v3.0 at survey level. Produced via immunoSEQ multiplex PCR; TCRdb's table is partial and in-frame only. The data hold under 30,000 clones, with over 75% observed a single time. The sequencing used unsorted PBMCs, collected 3 years after starting antiretroviral therapy. The origin of the receptors is a man in his forties or fifties with HIV.

J is TRBJ2-1 and V is TRBV7-9, with D maybe TRBD1 (6 bases). This CDR3 has 14 amino acids. Germline assignment: CDR1 SEHNR and CDR2 FQNEAQ (reference sequence). Trimming left V 5 bases short and J 0 bases short, with 8 bases between. The CDR3 spells CASSRDNSYNEQFF. Here the CDR3 DNA reads TGTGCCAGCAGCCGGGACAACTCCTACAATGAGCAGTTCTTC.

This chain links TRBV5-4 with TRBJ2-5; D gene uncertain. Trimming pared 2 bases from V and 4 bases from J, leaving 6 bases between. CDR3 size: 12 residues. CDR1 and CDR2 from the germline V gene are SGHNT and YYREEE (reference sequence). In DNA, the CDR3 is TGTGCCAGCAGCTTTTGGGGAGAGACCCAGTACTTC. It specifies CASSFWGETQYF.

This clone occurred a few times. The rearrangement joins TRBV6-5 to TRBJ2-7; the match to TRBD1 covers 8 bases. This CDR3 is 13 amino acids long. The J segment lost 9 bases and the V segment lost 6 bases, leaving 10 bases of the junction unmatched. Per the germline V gene, CDR1 is MNHEY and CDR2 is SVGAGI. The CDR3 DNA sequence: TGTGCCAGCAGCTCTGGACAGGGCGGGCGGCAGTACTTC. It encodes CASSSGQGGRQYF.

The CDR3 loop reads CAISESTGDQNYGYTF. The CDR3 DNA follows: TGTGCCATCAGTGAGTCGACAGGGGACCAAAACTATGGCTACACCTTC. J is TRBJ1-2 and V is TRBV10-3; 8 bases map to TRBD1. The CDR3 runs 16 residues. The V and J ends lost 0 bases and 2 bases, in that order; junction bases with no gene match: 5. Germline CDR1 and CDR2: ENHRY and SYGVKD.

This chain connects TRBV5-1 to TRBJ1-1; D is unclear. Germline values: CDR1 SGHRS, CDR2 YFSETQ. The CDR3 loop spans 14 amino acids. Deletions cut 7 bases from V and 0 bases from J, with 13 bases between. The CDR3 DNA follows: TGCGCCAGCCGTCAACAATCCATGAACACTGAAGCTTTCTTT. Translating it yields CASRQQSMNTEAFF. Drawing the rest from reference TRBV5-1 and TRBJ1-1, the complete variable domain is KAGVTQTPRYLIKTRGQQVTLSCSPISGHRSVSWYQQTPGQGLQFLFEYFSETQRNKGNFPGRFSGRQFSNSRSEMNVSTLELGDSALYLCASRQQSMNTEAFFGQGTRLTVV.

The V call is TRBV27, the J call TRBJ2-5; TRBD1 aligns across 9 bases. This CDR3 is built from 18 residues. V was clipped by 5 bases and J by 0 bases; unmatched bases: 13. Germline CDR1 and CDR2: MNHEY and SMNVEV (reference sequence). CDR3 DNA sequence: TGTGCCAGCAGTGCCCGGACAGGGGCCCACCCGTACCAAGAGACCCAGTACTTC. It codes for CASSARTGAHPYQETQYF.

The gene calls are TRBV2 and TRBJ2-1, with D possibly being TRBD1 or TRBD2 (6 bases each). V was cut by 1 base and J by 2 bases, with 9 bases left in between. CDR1 is SNHLY, CDR2 FYNNEI, per germline. This CDR3 is 15 amino acids long. The CDR3 protein is CASSEVGGPYNEQFF. CDR3 nucleotide sequence: TGTGCCAGCAGTGAAGTCGGGGGCCCCTACAATGAGCAGTTCTTC. Looking up the rest from reference TRBV2 and TRBJ2-1 gives the full variable domain: EPEVTQTPSHQVTQMGQEVILRCVPISNHLYFYWYRQILGQKVEFLVSFYNNEISEKSEIFDDQFSVERPDGSNFTLKIRSTKLEDSAMYFCASSEVGGPYNEQFFGPGTRLTVL.

This chain uses TRBV5-1 with TRBJ1-2; D unclear. There are 12 residues in the CDR3. The V gene lost 0 bases and the J gene lost 1 base, with 1 base spanning the gap. Per germline, CDR1 SGHRS and CDR2 YFSETQ. The CDR3 loop is CASSLGNYGYTF. For the CDR3, the DNA is TGCGCCAGCAGCTTGGGTAACTATGGCTACACCTTC.

The table lists this clone with a count of one. The chain recombines TRBV20-1 with TRBJ2-2; D is undetermined. From germline, CDR1 is DFQATT and CDR2 SNEGSKA (reference sequence). The CDR3 loop spans 11 amino acids. V lost 4 bases, J lost 3 bases, and 3 bases lay in between. The CDR3 DNA reads as TGCAGTGCTACGGACACCGGGGAGCTGTTTTTT. This codes for CSATDTGELFF.

V gene TRBV7-3 combines with J gene TRBJ2-7; D uncertain. The CDR3 runs 13 residues. V dropped 3 bases and J dropped 7 bases, with 13 bases sitting between them. Per germline, CDR1 SGHTA and CDR2 FQGTGA. The CDR3 loop is CASSFGPSGEQYF. The CDR3 coding sequence is TGTGCCAGCAGCTTTGGGCCCTCCGGGGAGCAGTACTTC.

In this sample, this clone turned up once. The gene calls are TRBV27 and TRBJ2-3, with TRBD2 identical over 7 bases. CDR1 is MNHEY, CDR2 SMNVEV, per germline (reference sequence). CDR3 size: 12 residues. V was clipped by 2 bases and J by 8 bases; unmatched bases: 1. This CDR3 reads CASSLREGTQYF. The CDR3 coding sequence is TGTGCCAGCAGTTTAAGGGAGGGTACGCAGTATTTT.

The CDR3 loop is CASSLRFAGEETQYF. Here the CDR3 DNA reads TGTGCCAGCAGCTTAAGGTTTGCAGGGGAAGAGACCCAGTACTTC. The chain recombines TRBV7-9 with TRBJ2-5; TRBD1 is a possible D gene (6 bases). V was trimmed by 2 bases and J by 3 bases, leaving 13 bases between them. The CDR3 is 15 amino acids. CDR1 and CDR2 (germline): SEHNR, FQNEAQ (reference sequence).

As to this clone: A read error may account for a junction end that differs from germline. The chain is built from TRBV11-2 and TRBJ2-1; D not resolved. The CDR3 sequence is 17 residues long. The germline gives CDR1 SGHAT, CDR2 FQNNGV. The CDR3 loop is CASSLDTGLLGQDEQFF. The CDR3 DNA is TGTGCCAGCAGCCTAGACACCGGGCTCCTAGGGCAGGATGAGCAGTTCTTC.

The chain employs TRBV7-8 and TRBJ2-3, with 15 bases lining up with TRBD2. Trimming at V came to 5 bases and at J to 3 bases, leaving 15 bases not matched to a gene. CDR3 size: 20 residues. Germline CDR1 and CDR2: SGHVS and FQNEAQ. CDR3 nucleotide sequence: TGTGCCAGCAGCGCCGGTCGGAGGACTAGCGGGAGGGCCGAAACAGATACGCAGTATTTT. This gives the protein CASSAGRRTSGRAETDTQYF.

V and J are TRBV6-6 and TRBJ2-1, with D unclear. This CDR3 has 11 amino acids. The germline V gene encodes CDR1 MNHNY and CDR2 SVGAGI (reference sequence). Trimming shortened V by 2 bases and J by 7 bases, and 3 bases separated the two germline ends. The CDR3 DNA reads TGTGCCAGCAGTTACACTAATGAGCAGTTCTTC. This sequence encodes CASSYTNEQFF.

The chain links TRBV5-6 to TRBJ2-3, with 9 bases aligning to TRBD1. CDR1 and CDR2 from the germline V gene are SGHDT and YYEEEE. CDR3 length equals 16 residues. V lost 2 bases to trimming and J lost 4 bases; unmatched junction nucleotides: 8. The CDR3 reads CASSLTDRGRPDTQYF. The CDR3 DNA reads TGTGCCAGCAGCTTAACGGACAGGGGTCGACCAGATACGCAGTATTTT.

The chain carries TRBV4-1 and TRBJ1-2, with TRBD1 identical over 7 bases. The germline V gene has CDR1 MGHRA and CDR2 YSYEKL. This CDR3 has 18 amino acids. Trimming at V came to 1 base and at J to 6 bases, leaving 17 bases not matched to a gene. The CDR3 DNA follows: TGCGCCAGCAGCCAAGTATGGGACAGAGCCACTCGAATACATGGCTACACCTTC. This codes for CASSQVWDRATRIHGYTF.

The CDR3 coding sequence is TGTGCCAGCAGCTCAAACAGGCAGGTGACGCAGTATTTT. This gives the protein CASSSNRQVTQYF. The chain couples TRBV11-1 to TRBJ2-3, with D perhaps TRBD1 (5 bases). Germline CDR1 reads SGHAT; CDR2 reads FQDESV (reference sequence). Deletions cut 4 bases from V and 9 bases from J, with 14 bases between. The CDR3 is 13 amino acids.

The chain couples TRBV6-5 to TRBJ1-2, with D tentatively TRBD1 (5 bases). CDR1 and CDR2 from the germline V gene are MNHEY and SVGAGI. V was cut by 5 bases and J by 5 bases, with 15 bases left in between. CDR3 length: 14 amino acids. The CDR3 here is CASSETGTQYGYTF. The CDR3 DNA is TGTGCCAGCAGTGAAACCGGGACTCAGTATGGCTACACCTTC.

V usage is TRBV9 and J usage is TRBJ2-7; weak D call: TRBD1 (8 bases). V dropped 4 bases and J dropped 3 bases, with 20 bases sitting between them. This CDR3 is 16 amino acids long. Germline assignment: CDR1 SGDLS and CDR2 YYNGEE. DNA of the CDR3: TGTGCCAGCAGCCCCAGAACAGGGGGGGGGATCTACGAGCAGTACTTC. Its protein product is CASSPRTGGGIYEQYF.

CDR3 nucleotides: TGTGCCAGCTCACCCCCTTCAGGACCCACCGGGGAGCTGTTTTTT. It codes for CASSPPSGPTGELFF. This chain links TRBV18 with TRBJ2-2; D gene ambiguous. The CDR3 covers 15 residues. Trimming stripped 3 bases from V and 4 bases from J, with 12 bases between. Looked up from germline, CDR1 is KGHSH and CDR2 is LQKENI. The complete variable domain, with remaining parts taken from reference TRBV18 and TRBJ2-2, reads NAGVMQNPRHLVRRRGQEARLRCSPMKGHSHVYWYRQLPEEGLKFMVYLQKENIIDESGMPKERFSAEFPKEGPSILRIQQVVRGDSAAYFCASSPPSGPTGELFFGEGSRLTVL.

This clone was detected a few times. The V call is TRBV4-1, the J call TRBJ2-7; no clear D. The V end lost 1 base, the J end lost 3 bases, and 13 bases lay between the germline ends. The CDR3 sequence is 15 residues long. The germline V gene encodes CDR1 MGHRA and CDR2 YSYEKL. CDR3 in amino acids: CASSQVGMRSYEQYF. The DNA of the CDR3 is TGCGCCAGCAGCCAAGTAGGGATGCGGAGCTACGAGCAGTACTTC.

V usage is TRBV11-1 and J usage is TRBJ2-7, with a weak D call TRBD1 (5 bases). CDR3 size: 15 residues. Germline CDR1 and CDR2: SGHAT and FQDESV (reference sequence). Trimming took off 1 base at V and 2 bases at J, with 12 bases between the two ends. This CDR3 is CASSLVPGSTYEQYF. CDR3 nucleotides: TGTGCCAGCAGCTTAGTTCCAGGGTCTACCTACGAGCAGTACTTC.

This rearrangement joins TRBV15 to TRBJ1-2; TRBD1 matches 8 bases. Trimming took 1 base from V and 5 from J; bases not matched to a gene: 3. This CDR3 comprises 14 residues. Germline CDR1 is LNHNV and CDR2 is YYDKDF (reference sequence). The CDR3 DNA reads TGTGCCACCAGCAGAGTGCAGGGGGCGTATGGCTACACCTTC. Its protein is CATSRVQGAYGYTF.

CDR3 loop: CASSLGVDRLNTEAFF. Written as DNA, the CDR3 is TGTGCCAGCAGCTTAGGCGTGGACAGGCTCAACACTGAAGCTTTCTTT. The V gene is TRBV11-3, the J gene TRBJ1-1, with TRBD1 identical over 7 bases. Germline values: CDR1 SGHNT, CDR2 YENEEA. J gave up 2 bases and V 1 base, and 7 bases lay outside the gene matches. This CDR3 is 16 amino acids long.

A few counts support this clone. This chain connects TRBV9 to TRBJ1-5; D unclear. The CDR3 runs 13 residues. Germline V gives CDR1 SGDLS, CDR2 YYNGEE. Trimming took off 2 bases at V and 5 bases at J, with 8 bases between the two ends. The CDR3 DNA follows: TGTGCCAGCAGCGTGGCGCCTCATCAGCCCCAGCATTTT. Its translation is CASSVAPHQPQHF.

The gene calls are TRBV10-3 and TRBJ1-5; tentative D call: TRBD1 (6 bases). The V end was cut by 5 bases, the J end by 2 bases, with 10 bases between. Germline V lookup: CDR1 ENHRY, CDR2 SYGVKD. The CDR3 totals 14 residues. CDR3 sequence (DNA): TGTGCCATCAGTAACTCAGGGGGCAATCAGCCCCAGCATTTT. Protein sequence: CAISNSGGNQPQHF.

V gene TRBV27 combines with J gene TRBJ2-3; D not resolved. The CDR3 is made up of 16 amino acids. V was trimmed by 6 bases and J by 0 bases, leaving 16 bases between them. CDR1 and CDR2 from the germline V gene are MNHEY and SMNVEV (reference sequence). CDR3 sequence: CASSELRPTSTDTQYF. The DNA for the CDR3 is TGTGCCAGCAGCGAACTGAGGCCCACTAGCACAGATACGCAGTATTTT.